Listed here are 14 T cell receptor beta chains from one sample, sequenced in a study of blood T cells in healthy people across ages. The use of a sample-barcoded 5' primer and a J-beta primer mix characterized a second PCR of about 7 to 12 cycles. TCRdb reprocessed the 5' RACE reads via MiXCR and lists one record per CDR3 protein. The table shows hundreds of thousands of distinct CDR3 sequences, with about 50% occurring only once. The sample taken for sequencing was blood. All receptors derive from a woman older than 75 in good health.

The chain is built from TRBV7-9 and TRBJ1-2; possibly TRBD1 for D (5 bases). The CDR3 runs 14 residues. Germline V gene lookup returns CDR1 SEHNR and CDR2 FQNEAQ (reference sequence). The germline V and J ends were trimmed by 1 base and 4 bases, with 10 bases remaining between them. The CDR3 protein is CASSLGSGSYGYTF. CDR3 in DNA: TGTGCCAGCAGCTTAGGGTCAGGGAGCTATGGCTACACCTTC. The full variable domain, rest sourced from reference TRBV7-9 and TRBJ1-2, is DTGVSQNPRHKITKRGQNVTFRCDPISEHNRLYWYRQTLGQGPEFLTYFQNEAQLEKSRLLSDRFSAERPKGSFSTLEIQRTEQGDSAMYLCASSLGSGSYGYTFGSGTRLTVV.

This clonotype was seen at least ten times. The chain recombines TRBV4-1 with TRBJ1-5, with D unclear. Trimming shortened V by 1 base and J by 6 bases, and 10 bases separated the two germline ends. Germline V gene sequence: CDR1 MGHRA, CDR2 YSYEKL. This CDR3 spans 14 amino acids. The CDR3: CASSQVSAGQPQHF. In DNA, the CDR3 is TGCGCCAGCAGCCAAGTTTCGGCGGGTCAGCCCCAGCATTTT.

This clonotype has only a few counts. This sequence joins TRBV5-1 and TRBJ2-4; possible D gene TRBD1, 5 bases. Germline V gene sequence: CDR1 SGHRS, CDR2 YFSETQ. This CDR3 spans 16 amino acids. The germline V and J ends were trimmed by 1 base and 8 bases, with 19 bases remaining between them. CDR3 sequence: CASSLRGDKSYDIQYF. The DNA of the CDR3 is TGCGCCAGCAGCTTGAGGGGCGACAAGTCCTACGACATTCAGTACTTC.

This clonotype came up many times. V usage is TRBV11-2 and J usage is TRBJ1-2; 10 bases line up with TRBD1. V gave up 6 bases and J gave up 6 bases; unmatched junction bases: 7. CDR1 is SGHAT, CDR2 FQNNGV, per germline. The CDR3 runs to 14 residues. This CDR3 is CASRATGGWHGYTF. The CDR3, as DNA: TGTGCCAGCAGAGCGACAGGGGGCTGGCATGGCTACACCTTC.

This clonotype came up many times. The gene calls are TRBV3-1 and TRBJ2-7, with TRBD2 identical over 7 bases. Unmatched junction bases numbered 5, after V lost 2 bases and J lost 4 bases. The CDR3 loop spans 14 amino acids. Looked up from germline, CDR1 is LGHDT and CDR2 is YNNKEL (reference sequence). The CDR3 bases are TGTGCCAGCAGCCAACGGGACTATCAGTACGAGCAGTACTTC. Translation gives CASSQRDYQYEQYF.

Ten or more counts support this clonotype. The chain has TRBV7-3 and TRBJ2-3, with 7 nucleotides matching TRBD2. Germline assignment: CDR1 SGHTA and CDR2 FQGTGA. CDR3 length: 13 residues. V trimming: 8 bases; J trimming: 6 bases; junction bases outside the gene matches: 8. This CDR3 reads CASSPSGTDTQYF. Written as DNA, the CDR3 is TGTGCCAGCTCACCGAGCGGGACCGATACGCAGTATTTT.

This clonotype was counted at least ten times. The J gene is TRBJ1-2, the V gene TRBV5-1; D is possibly TRBD1 (5 bases). The CDR3 runs to 15 residues. The germline V gene has CDR1 SGHRS and CDR2 YFSETQ. Between the trimmed V and J ends, which lost 4 bases and 6 bases, there was a span of 19 bases. CDR3 amino acids: CASSLSYQGSDGYTF. The CDR3 nucleotides read TGCGCCAGCAGCCTATCGTACCAGGGAAGCGATGGCTACACCTTC.

At least ten counts were recorded for this clonotype. The chain recombines TRBV10-3 with TRBJ2-1, with D unclear. Germline-derived CDR1 and CDR2 are ENHRY and SYGVKD. V lost 4 bases and J 8 bases, leaving 9 bases between the germline ends. The CDR3 totals 12 residues. CDR3 nucleotides: TGTGCCATCAGTGGCTCGGGTCATGAGCAGTTCTTC. It yields the protein CAISGSGHEQFF.

There are many counts of this clonotype. This sequence joins TRBV6-6 and TRBJ2-2; 8 nucleotides match TRBD1. Germline CDR1 and CDR2: MNHNY and SVGAGI (reference sequence). The CDR3 covers 16 residues. V was pared by 2 bases and J by 1 base, with 3 bases of the junction left unmatched. CDR3: CASSYTGTGNTGELFF. In DNA, the CDR3 is TGTGCCAGCAGTTACACCGGGACAGGGAACACCGGGGAGCTGTTTTTT.

This clonotype was found a few times. Germline is not matched at one junction end, which may reflect a read error. The V call is TRBV9, the J call TRBJ2-3; maybe TRBD2 (6 bases). CDR1 is SGDLS and CDR2 is YYNGEE in the germline V gene. CDR3 length: 14 residues. CDR3 amino acids: CARSVGGSSDTQYF. The CDR3 nucleotides read TGTGCCCGCAGCGTAGGAGGGAGCTCAGATACGCAGTATTTT.

For this clonotype: This could be a read error, since a much larger clone is one nucleotide away. J is TRBJ2-1 and V is TRBV5-1; no clear D. Per germline, CDR1 SGHRS and CDR2 YFSETQ. This CDR3 comprises 14 residues. Trimming took off 3 bases at V and 5 bases at J, with 12 bases between the two ends. The CDR3 DNA is TGCGCCAGCAGCTCGGCCGCAGGTAACAATGAGCAGTTCTTC. This translates into CASSSAAGNNEQFF. Full variable domain (rest looked up from reference TRBV5-1 and TRBJ2-1): KAGVTQTPRYLIKTRGQQVTLSCSPISGHRSVSWYQQTPGQGLQFLFEYFSETQRNKGNFPGRFSGRQFSNSRSEMNVSTLELGDSALYLCASSSAAGNNEQFFGPGTRLTVL.

About this clonotype itself: A much larger clone is a single base away; this may be a read error. The J gene is TRBJ2-1, the V gene TRBV18, with D possibly TRBD1 on 6 matching bases. Trimming took off 1 base at V and 8 bases at J, with 15 bases between the two ends. Looked up from germline, CDR1 is KGHSH and CDR2 is LQKENI. CDR3 length equals 15 residues. CDR3 residues: CASSPLAQGMDEQFF. The CDR3 nucleotides read TGTGCCAGCTCACCACTGGCGCAGGGGATGGATGAGCAGTTCTTC. The whole variable domain, remainder taken from reference TRBV18 and TRBJ2-1, is NAGVMQNPRHLVRRRGQEARLRCSPMKGHSHVYWYRQLPEEGLKFMVYLQKENIIDESGMPKERFSAEFPKEGPSILRIQQVVRGDSAAYFCASSPLAQGMDEQFFGPGTRLTVL.

This chain uses TRBV9 with TRBJ2-7; D is undetermined. The germline gives CDR1 SGDLS, CDR2 YYNGEE. There are 16 residues in the CDR3. Between the trimmed V and J ends, which lost 0 bases and 2 bases, there was a span of 15 bases. CDR3 DNA sequence: TGTGCCAGCAGCGTAGGTTTAGCTGGCTTCACCTACGAGCAGTACTTC. Translating it yields CASSVGLAGFTYEQYF.

The chain combines TRBV6-5 with TRBJ1-4, with D tentatively TRBD1 (5 bases). The CDR3 consists of 16 residues. Trimming shortened V by 6 bases and J by 11 bases, and 25 bases separated the two germline ends. Germline CDR1 reads MNHEY; CDR2 reads SVGAGI. CDR3 sequence: CASRGPREEFIGKLFF. As DNA, the CDR3 is TGTGCCAGCAGGGGACCGAGGGAAGAATTCATCGGGAAACTGTTTTTT.